These 5 T cell receptor beta chains originate from one sample sequenced in a study of T cells in Graves' hyperthyroidism and ophthalmopathy. Amplification targeted TCR beta CDR3 regions from RNA transcripts. The study used the HTBI primer set for a first-round RT-PCR of the TCR CDR3. TCRdb itself ran the multiplex PCR reads through MiXCR, one entry per CDR3 protein. The sample shows hundreds of thousands of distinct CDR3 sequences, 15% to 18% of them seen only once. The sequenced sample was blood. All receptors come from a woman aged 18-29 years with Graves' hyperthyroidism.

This clonotype was seen ten or more times. The chain recombines TRBV18 with TRBJ1-1; 7 nucleotides align to TRBD1. The CDR3 spans 13 residues. Germline values: CDR1 KGHSH, CDR2 LQKENI. V lost 2 bases to trimming and J lost 8 bases; unmatched junction nucleotides: 5. This chain's CDR3 is CASSPGDRSEAFF. The CDR3 nucleotides are TGTGCCAGCTCACCAGGGGACAGATCCGAAGCTTTCTTT.

Many counts were recorded for this clonotype. This rearrangement joins TRBV10-3 to TRBJ1-1, with no clear D. CDR1 is ENHRY, CDR2 SYGVKD, per germline. Between the trimmed V and J ends, which lost 4 bases and 0 bases, there was a span of 6 bases. The CDR3 is 13 residues long. The CDR3 sequence is CAISGKMNTEAFF. In DNA form, the CDR3 reads TGTGCCATCAGTGGTAAGATGAACACTGAAGCTTTCTTT.

The CDR3 DNA sequence: TGTGCCAGTAGTGCATTGAGGAACCCCTACGAGCAGTACTTC. Protein product: CASSALRNPYEQYF. This chain connects TRBV19 to TRBJ2-7; D unresolved. CDR3 length: 14 amino acids. V lost 5 bases, J lost 2 bases, and 13 bases lay in between. The germline V gene encodes CDR1 LNHDA and CDR2 SQIVND (reference sequence).

This clonotype was counted ten times or more. The chain couples TRBV11-2 to TRBJ1-1; weak D call: TRBD1 (5 bases). The ends were cut back, 1 base at V and 9 bases at J, with 15 bases in the middle. The CDR3 sequence is 14 residues long. Germline assignment: CDR1 SGHAT and CDR2 FQNNGV. CDR3 DNA sequence: TGTGCCAGCAGCTTAGGCGTCGGCAGGGCAAAAGCTTTCTTT. Amino acids: CASSLGVGRAKAFF.

This clonotype was found a few times. The chain has TRBV12-3 or TRBV12-4 and TRBJ2-1, with 9 bases identical to TRBD2. J lost 8 bases, V lost 1 base, and 15 bases had no gene match. This CDR3 is built from 18 residues. In DNA, the CDR3 is TGTGCCAGCAGTTTAGTAGCGTCTAGCGGGGTAATAGTGGATGAGCAGTTCTTC. Translated: CASSLVASSGVIVDEQFF.